The rows below give T cell receptor beta chains drawn from one sample of a study of regulatory T cells in long-lasting Graves disease. MiXCR, run by TCRdb on the multiplex PCR reads, gives a single entry per CDR3 protein. The table records hundreds of thousands of distinct CDR3 sequences, more than 15% of them present only once. In addition, the sample was reused for a study of T cells in Graves' hyperthyroidism and ophthalmopathy.

Sequencing was performed on peripheral blood mononuclear cells (PBMCs), taken at new diagnosis, from a patient treated with antithyroid drugs. The receptor source for this set is a man between 18 and 35 years old with Graves disease. CDR3s include the opening cysteine and the closing phenylalanine or tryptophan. A D gene is named only where the DNA matches it firmly. Clone size is not always given. Where it is, it says once, few, many or a class for expanded clones.

D gene	V gene	J gene	clone size	CDR3 protein	CDR3 DNA
TRBD2	TRBV30	TRBJ2-5	NA	CAWKFGTSGMKETQYF	TGTGCCTGGAAGTTCGGGACTAGCGGGATGAAGGAGACCCAGTACTTC
NA	TRBV29-1	TRBJ1-1	many	CSVAKGTGNTEAFF	TGCAGCGTTGCCAAGGGGACGGGAAACACTGAAGCTTTCTTT
TRBD1	TRBV5-1	TRBJ1-1	many	CASSPRVRTGGMNTEAFF	TGCGCCAGCAGCCCCCGGGTCCGGACAGGGGGGATGAACACTGAAGCTTTCTTT
NA	TRBV30	TRBJ1-5	NA	CAWSAVGWPQPQHF	TGTGCCTGGAGCGCCGTAGGTTGGCCTCAGCCCCAGCATTTT
NA	TRBV10-3	TRBJ1-1	many	CAISESTEAFF	TGTGCCATCAGTGAGTCTACTGAAGCTTTCTTT
TRBD1	TRBV6-9	TRBJ2-2	few	CASSYGQGRTGELFF	TGTGCCAGCAGTTACGGACAGGGGAGGACCGGGGAGCTGTTTTTT
NA	TRBV20-1	TRBJ2-1	NA	CSAPRALEQFF	TGCAGTGCCCCCCGAGCCCTTGAGCAGTTCTTC
TRBD2	TRBV5-1	TRBJ2-1	many	CASSKRLAQTDEQFF	TGCGCCAGCAGCAAACGACTAGCTCAGACGGATGAGCAGTTCTTC
TRBD1	TRBV6-1	TRBJ2-7	NA	CASCDRGSYEQYF	TGTGCCAGCTGTGACAGGGGTTCCTACGAGCAGTACTTC
NA	TRBV28	TRBJ2-6	few	CATLSSSSGANVLTF	TGTGCCACACTCTCGAGTAGCTCTGGGGCCAACGTCCTGACTTTC
NA	TRBV5-1	TRBJ1-2	many	CATSRTFSQDGYTF	TGCGCCACCTCGCGGACTTTTTCCCAGGATGGCTACACCTTC
NA	TRBV28	TRBJ2-3	many	CASSFISTDTQYF	TGTGCCAGCAGTTTTATTTCAACAGATACGCAGTATTTT
NA	TRBV11-2	TRBJ1-1	many	CASSLARQNTEAFF	TGTGCCAGCAGCTTAGCACGGCAAAACACTGAAGCTTTCTTT
NA	TRBV5-1	TRBJ1-2	NA	CASSTGRTADYGYTF	TGCGCCAGCAGCACTGGACGGACAGCCGACTATGGCTACACCTTC
NA	TRBV6-1	TRBJ1-1	NA	CASSDGQSNTEAFF	TGTGCCAGCAGTGATGGACAATCAAACACTGAAGCTTTCTTT